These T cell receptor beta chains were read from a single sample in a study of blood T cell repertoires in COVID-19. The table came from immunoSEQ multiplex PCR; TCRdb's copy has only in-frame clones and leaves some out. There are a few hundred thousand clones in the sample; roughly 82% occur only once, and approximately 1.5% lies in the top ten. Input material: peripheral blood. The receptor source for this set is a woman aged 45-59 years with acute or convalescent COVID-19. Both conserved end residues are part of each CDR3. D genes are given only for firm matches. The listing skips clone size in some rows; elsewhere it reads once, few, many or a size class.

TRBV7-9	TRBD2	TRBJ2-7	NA	TGTGCCAGCAGCTTCCGCAGGGCTCTAGCGGGAGCGAACTCCTACGAGCAGTACTTC	CASSFRRALAGANSYEQYF
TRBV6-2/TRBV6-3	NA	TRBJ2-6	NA	TGTGCCAGCAGTTACCATCTCCGGACTCGCTCTGGGGCCAACGTCCTGACTTTC	CASSYHLRTRSGANVLTF
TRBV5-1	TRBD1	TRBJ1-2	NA	TGCGCCAGCAGCTTGAGACAGGGAGGAACGGACTATGGCTACACCTTC	CASSLRQGGTDYGYTF
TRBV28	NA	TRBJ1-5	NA	TGTGCCAGCAGTGGCCGGCGGGCCCGCCCTCCTAATCAGCCCCAGCATTTT	CASSGRRARPPNQPQHF
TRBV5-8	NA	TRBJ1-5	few	TGTGCCAGCAGCTACAGGGTGGGGGGCAATCAGCCCCAGCATTTT	CASSYRVGGNQPQHF
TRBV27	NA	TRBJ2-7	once	TGTGCCAGCAGTAGTAGGGGTATGACGTACGAGCAGTACTTC	CASSSRGMTYEQYF
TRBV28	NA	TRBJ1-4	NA	TGTGCCAGCAGTCCCGATTACTCCGGGTCTAATAAACTGTTTTTT	CASSPDYSGSNKLFF
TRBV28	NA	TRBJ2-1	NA	TGTGCCAGCAGTTTATTTCGGGCAGGGGATTCCTACAATGAGCAGTTCTTC	CASSLFRAGDSYNEQFF
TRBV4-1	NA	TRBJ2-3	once	TGCGCCAGCAGCCAATTCCGGGTTGGCACAGATACGCAGTATTTT	CASSQFRVGTDTQYF
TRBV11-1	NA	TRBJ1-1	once	TGTGCCAGCAGCTTACGGGACTTGGGCAACACTGAAGCTTTCTTT	CASSLRDLGNTEAFF
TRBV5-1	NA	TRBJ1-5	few	TGCGCCAGCAGCCCTGACAGGAACAATCAGCCCCAGCATTTT	CASSPDRNNQPQHF
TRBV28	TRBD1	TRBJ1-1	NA	TGTGCCAGCAGTTTAACCGGGACAGGGCGAGCTTTCTTT	CASSLTGTGRAFF
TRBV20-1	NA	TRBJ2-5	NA	TGCAGTGCTAGTAAACGTAGCGACGAGACCCAGTACTTC	CSASKRSDETQYF
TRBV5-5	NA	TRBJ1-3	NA	TGTGCCAGCAGCTTGGAAATGAGGAGCTCTGGAAACACCATATATTTT	CASSLEMRSSGNTIYF
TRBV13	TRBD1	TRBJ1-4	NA	TGTGCCAGCAGCTCAGGGGGTGGGGAGAATGAAAAACTGTTTTTT	CASSSGGGENEKLFF
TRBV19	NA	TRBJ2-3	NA	TGTGCCAGTAGCTCAACAGGGTTCAGGACTCCTGGCCCAGATACGCAGTATTTT	CASSSTGFRTPGPDTQYF
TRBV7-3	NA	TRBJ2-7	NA	TGTGCCAGCAGCTTAGCGGCAGGGGAGACTTACGAGCAGTACTTC	CASSLAAGETYEQYF
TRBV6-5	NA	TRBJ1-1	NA	TGTGCCAGCAGTCGCGGGGGACGCACTGAAGCTTTCTTT	CASSRGGRTEAFF
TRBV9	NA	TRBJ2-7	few	TGTGCCAGCAGCGCCCACGGTGCGGGAACCTACGAGCAGTACTTC	CASSAHGAGTYEQYF
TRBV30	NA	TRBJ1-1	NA	TGTGCCTGGAGTGAGGACAGCAACACTGAAGCTTTCTTT	CAWSEDSNTEAFF
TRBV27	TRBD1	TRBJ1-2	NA	TGTGCCAGCAGTTTCCTCGGACAGGGGTCTAACTATGGCTACACCTTC	CASSFLGQGSNYGYTF
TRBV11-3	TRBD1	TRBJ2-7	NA	TGTGCCAGCAGCTTAAGGTTTCCAGGGGGCTACGAGCAGTACTTC	CASSLRFPGGYEQYF
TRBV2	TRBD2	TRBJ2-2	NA	TGTGCCAGCATTATTAGCGGGAGGGCCGCCGGGGAGCTGTTTTTT	CASIISGRAAGELFF
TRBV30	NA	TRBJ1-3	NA	TGTGCCTGGAGCCCCACAGGGTTTGGAAACACCATATATTTT	CAWSPTGFGNTIYF
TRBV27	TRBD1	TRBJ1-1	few	TGTGCCAGCAGACAGGGGGGGAACACTGAAGCTTTCTTT	CASRQGGNTEAFF
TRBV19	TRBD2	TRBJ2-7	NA	TGTGCCAGTAGTACCCAGGCGGGGGGCACGTACGAGCAGTACTTC	CASSTQAGGTYEQYF
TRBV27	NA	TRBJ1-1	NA	TGTGCCAGCAGTTTATGGGGCAGTGGGAACACTGAAGCTTTCTTT	CASSLWGSGNTEAFF
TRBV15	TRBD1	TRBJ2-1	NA	TGTGCCACCAGCAGAGATGGACAGGGAGGTTTCTTC	CATSRDGQGGFF
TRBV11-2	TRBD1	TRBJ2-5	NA	TGTGCCAGCAGCTTAATATCCGGACAGGGGATTTCAGAGACCCAGTACTTC	CASSLISGQGISETQYF
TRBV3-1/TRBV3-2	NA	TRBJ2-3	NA	TGTGCCAGCAGCCCGAGCGGGTCCTCCCTCACAGATACGCAGTATTTT	CASSPSGSSLTDTQYF
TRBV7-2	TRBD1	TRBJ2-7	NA	TGTGCCAGCAGCTCGCAGACAGGGTTCGAGCAGTACTTC	CASSSQTGFEQYF
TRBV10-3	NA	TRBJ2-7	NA	TGTGCCATCAGTGAGTTCGGGGATGCTTACGAGCAGTACTTC	CAISEFGDAYEQYF
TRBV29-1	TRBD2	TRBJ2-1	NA	TGCAGCTCAAACCAGGGACTAGCGGGACCACCCCAGCTCTTC	CSSNQGLAGPPQLF
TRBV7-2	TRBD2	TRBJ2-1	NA	TGTGCCAGCAGCCCTCGACTAGCGGGACGAGAGCAGTTCTTC	CASSPRLAGREQFF
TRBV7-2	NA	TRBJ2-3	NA	TGTGCCAGCAGCTTATCAGTGGGTTTGAGGACAGATACGCAGTATTTT	CASSLSVGLRTDTQYF
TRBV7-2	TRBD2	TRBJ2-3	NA	TGTGCCAGCAGCTTACGACTAGCGGGAGGCGTAGATACGCAGTATTTT	CASSLRLAGGVDTQYF
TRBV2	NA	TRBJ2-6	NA	TGTGCCAGCAGACATTCAGGACAAAGACTTGGGGCCAACGTCCTGACTTTC	CASRHSGQRLGANVLTF
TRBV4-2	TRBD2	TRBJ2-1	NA	TGTGCCAGCAGCCGGCCGACTAGCGGGAGTTCGCGCAATGAGCAGTTCTTC	CASSRPTSGSSRNEQFF
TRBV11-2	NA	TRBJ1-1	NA	TGTGCCAGCAGCTTTTTGGCGAACACTGAAGCTTTCTTT	CASSFLANTEAFF
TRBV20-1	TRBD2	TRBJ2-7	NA	TGCAGTGCTAGTCGGAGCGGGAAGGGCTACGAGCAGTACTTC	CSASRSGKGYEQYF
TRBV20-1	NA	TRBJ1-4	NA	TGCAGTGCTAGTGTCCCAGCTAATGAAAAACTGTTTTTT	CSASVPANEKLFF
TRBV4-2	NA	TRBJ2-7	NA	TGTGCCAGCAGCCTATCTGGACAGAGAGACTACGAGCAGTACTTC	CASSLSGQRDYEQYF
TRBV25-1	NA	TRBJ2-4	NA	TGTGCCAGCAGTAATGCAATAAGGGGCGAAGGCAAAAACATTCAGTACTTC	CASSNAIRGEGKNIQYF
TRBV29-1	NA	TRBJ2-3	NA	TGCAGCGTTGAACCAGTCGACTGGAGGGGCGGAGATACGCAGTATTTT	CSVEPVDWRGGDTQYF
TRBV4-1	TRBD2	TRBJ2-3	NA	TGCGCCAGCAGCCAAGAACCCCTTACTAAAGGACTAGCGGGTGCAGATACGCAGTATTTT	CASSQEPLTKGLAGADTQYF
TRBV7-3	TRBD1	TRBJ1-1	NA	TGTGCCAGCAGCTTAATGGGACAGGGTTTGAACACTGAAGCTTTCTTT	CASSLMGQGLNTEAFF
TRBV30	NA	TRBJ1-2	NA	TGTGCCTGGAGTGAAACCGGACAGCCCGAGGGTAACTATGGCTACACCTTC	CAWSETGQPEGNYGYTF
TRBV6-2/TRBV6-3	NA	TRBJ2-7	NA	TGTGCCAGCAGTTACACGACGACAGGAGCACTCTACGAGCAGTACTTC	CASSYTTTGALYEQYF
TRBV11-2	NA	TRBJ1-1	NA	TGTGCCAGCAGAGGCAACAGGGTTTCGAGAACTGAAGCTTTCTTT	CASRGNRVSRTEAFF